This T cell receptor beta chain came from a study of blood T cell repertoires in COVID-19. Turning to the study itself: The study drew acute and convalescent COVID-19 samples from the United States, Italy and Spain. Sources were T cells, B-cell-depleted T cells, or PBMCs; the material itself was cDNA or gDNA.

V lost 4 bases to trimming and J lost 0 bases; unmatched junction nucleotides: 10. This CDR3 has 19 amino acids. Germline V gene sequence: CDR1 KGHDR, CDR2 SFDVKD. Per the original methods: Amplification from reference gene primers served as the basis for estimated nucleated cell counts. TCRdb keeps only in-frame clones here, not all; method: immunoSEQ multiplex PCR. D and trimming were read from the DNA, whereas the V and J calls and clone size are those reported in that table. The table records 200,000 to 300,000 clones, about 82% of them present only once. J is TRBJ2-3 and V is TRBV24-1, with TRBD2 matching 12 bases. Sequenced material: peripheral blood. The receptor was isolated from a woman aged 55 to 70 with active or convalescent COVID-19. The CDR3 DNA sequence: TGTGCCACCAGTGAGTCTAGCGGGAGGGAAGGTCCGAGCACAGATACGCAGTATTTT. Protein: CATSESSGREGPSTDTQYF.